This T cell receptor (beta chain) was identified during a study of cytomegalovirus exposure and HLA in healthy donors. From the 120-subject validation cohort, which was separate from the roughly 620-subject first cohort, the donors were drawn. Overall study findings and caveats: First-cohort TCR clusters were later found to tend to co-occur in the 90 to 150 validation repertoires. Reportedly, cytomegalovirus status was diagnosed with high sensitivity and specificity.

Points on this clone: Its antigen is currently unknown.

Produced via immunoSEQ multiplex PCR; TCRdb's table is partial and in-frame only. The repertoire holds approximately 200,000 clones, with around 90% as singletons. Germline CDR1 and CDR2: MDHEN and SYDVKM. The CDR3 is made up of 16 amino acids. The trim removed 3 bases at V and 5 bases at J, leaving 9 bases unmatched. The receptor comes from a woman between 18 and 29 years old in good health and CMV-seronegative. The rearrangement links TRBV28 to TRBJ2-2; 7 positions match TRBD2. The sequenced material came from PBMCs. Here the CDR3 DNA reads TGTGCCAGCAGTTTGAGTTCTAGCGGAATTACCGGGGAGCTGTTTTTT. This codes for CASSLSSSGITGELFF.